A single sample is the source of the 5 T cell receptor beta chains below, sequenced in a study of blood T cell repertoires in COVID-19. The method was immunoSEQ multiplex PCR; TCRdb's version includes in-frame clones alone and lacks a portion of them. The sample shows approximately 120,000 clones, 86% of them seen only once. Sequenced sample: peripheral blood. The receptors derive from a woman between 45 and 65 years old who had recovered from COVID-19.

The chain combines TRBV10-3 with TRBJ1-3, with D maybe TRBD1 (6 bases). V shed 5 bases and J shed 0 bases, with 11 bases lying between them. Germline loops: CDR1 ENHRY, CDR2 SYGVKD. The CDR3 is 15 amino acids. The CDR3 loop is CAISFDRSSGNTIYF. For the CDR3, the DNA is TGTGCCATCAGTTTCGACAGGAGCTCTGGAAACACCATATATTTT.

The rearrangement links TRBV5-1 to TRBJ1-2, with D maybe TRBD1 (6 bases). The CDR3 length is 14 residues. The germline V gene encodes CDR1 SGHRS and CDR2 YFSETQ. V lost 2 bases, J lost 0 bases, and 8 bases lay in between. CDR3: CASSFGQPNYGYTF. DNA of the CDR3: TGCGCCAGCAGCTTTGGACAGCCTAACTATGGCTACACCTTC.

This chain joins TRBV29-1 and TRBJ2-1; TRBD2 matches at 9 bases. Germline CDR1 reads SQVTM; CDR2 reads ANQGSEA. The CDR3 runs 14 residues. J was trimmed by 3 bases and V by 8 bases; bases with no gene match: 8. CDR3: CSSSAGGYYNEQFF. The CDR3 DNA follows: TGCAGCTCCTCAGCGGGAGGTTACTACAATGAGCAGTTCTTC.

A few counts support this clone. The chain carries TRBV7-2 and TRBJ2-6; 10 bases are a match to TRBD2. Germline V lookup: CDR1 SGHTA, CDR2 FQGNSA. V shed 3 bases and J 0 bases; nucleotides not matched to a gene: 5. This CDR3 is built from 18 residues. CDR3 sequence (DNA): TGTGCCAGCAGCTTGAAAGTAGCGGGAGGCTCTGGGGCCAACGTCCTGACTTTC. This sequence encodes CASSLKVAGGSGANVLTF.

This CDR3 reads CASTPTGGSGEAFF. As DNA, the CDR3 is TGTGCCAGCACCCCAACGGGGGGCTCGGGAGAAGCTTTCTTT. The gene calls are TRBV6-4 and TRBJ1-1, with D maybe TRBD1 (6 bases). V was shortened by 7 bases and J by 8 bases, with 20 bases between the two germline ends. This CDR3 has 14 residues. Per germline, CDR1 MRHNA and CDR2 SNTAGT.